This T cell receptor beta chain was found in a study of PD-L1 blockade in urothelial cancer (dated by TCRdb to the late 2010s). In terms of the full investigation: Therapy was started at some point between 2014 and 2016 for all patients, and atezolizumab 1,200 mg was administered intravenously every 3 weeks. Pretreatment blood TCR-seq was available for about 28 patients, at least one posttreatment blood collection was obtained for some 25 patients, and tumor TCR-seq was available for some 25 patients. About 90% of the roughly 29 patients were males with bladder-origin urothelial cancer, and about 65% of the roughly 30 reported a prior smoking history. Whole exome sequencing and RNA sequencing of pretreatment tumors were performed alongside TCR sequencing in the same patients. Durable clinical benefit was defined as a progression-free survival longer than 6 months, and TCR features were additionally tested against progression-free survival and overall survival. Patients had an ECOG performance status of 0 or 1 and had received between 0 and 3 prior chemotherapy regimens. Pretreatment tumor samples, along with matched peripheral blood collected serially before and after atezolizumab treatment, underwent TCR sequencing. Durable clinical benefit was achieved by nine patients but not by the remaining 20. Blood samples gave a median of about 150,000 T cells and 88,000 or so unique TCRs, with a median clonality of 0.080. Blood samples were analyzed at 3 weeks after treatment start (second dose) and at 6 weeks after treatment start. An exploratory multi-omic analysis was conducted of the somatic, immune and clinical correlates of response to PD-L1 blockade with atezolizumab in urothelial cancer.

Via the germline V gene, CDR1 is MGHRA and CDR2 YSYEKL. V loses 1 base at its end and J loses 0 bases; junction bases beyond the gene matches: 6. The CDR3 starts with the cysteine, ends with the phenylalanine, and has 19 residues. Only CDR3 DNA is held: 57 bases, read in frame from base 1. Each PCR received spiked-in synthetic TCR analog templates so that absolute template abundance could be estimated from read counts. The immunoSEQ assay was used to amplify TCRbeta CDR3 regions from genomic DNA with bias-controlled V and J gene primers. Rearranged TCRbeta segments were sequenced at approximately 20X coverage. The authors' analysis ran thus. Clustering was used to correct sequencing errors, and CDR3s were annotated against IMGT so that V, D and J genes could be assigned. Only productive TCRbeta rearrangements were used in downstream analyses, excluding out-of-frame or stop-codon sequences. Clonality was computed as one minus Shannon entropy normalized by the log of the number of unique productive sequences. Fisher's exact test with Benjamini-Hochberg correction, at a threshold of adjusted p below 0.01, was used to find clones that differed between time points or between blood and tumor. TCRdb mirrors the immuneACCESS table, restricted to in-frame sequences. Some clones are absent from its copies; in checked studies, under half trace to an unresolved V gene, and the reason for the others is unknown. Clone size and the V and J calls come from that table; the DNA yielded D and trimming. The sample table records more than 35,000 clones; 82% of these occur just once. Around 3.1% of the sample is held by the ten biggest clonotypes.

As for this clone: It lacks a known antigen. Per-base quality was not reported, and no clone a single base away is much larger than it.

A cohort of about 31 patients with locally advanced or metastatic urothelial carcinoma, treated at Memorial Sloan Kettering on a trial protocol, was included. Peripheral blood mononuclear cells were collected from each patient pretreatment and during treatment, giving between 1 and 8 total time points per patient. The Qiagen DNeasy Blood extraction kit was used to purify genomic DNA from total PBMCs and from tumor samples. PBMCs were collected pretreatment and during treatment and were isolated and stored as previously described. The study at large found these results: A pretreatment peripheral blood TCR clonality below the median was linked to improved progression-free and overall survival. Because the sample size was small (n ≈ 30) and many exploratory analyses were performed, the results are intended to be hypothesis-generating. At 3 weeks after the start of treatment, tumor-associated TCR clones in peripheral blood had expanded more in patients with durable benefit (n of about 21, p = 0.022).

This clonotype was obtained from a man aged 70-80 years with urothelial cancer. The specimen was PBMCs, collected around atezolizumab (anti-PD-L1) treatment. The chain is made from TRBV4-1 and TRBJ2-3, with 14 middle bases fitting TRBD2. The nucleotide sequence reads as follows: TGCGCCAGCAGCCAAGGAGGGACTAGCGGGAGTCCTAGCACAGATACGCAGTATTTT. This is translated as CASSQGGTSGSPSTDTQYF.